Described below is a single T cell receptor (beta chain) sequence and its context. Its antigen remains unknown. The record originates from a study of T cell responses to AZD1222 COVID-19 vaccine. Background on the study: Researchers grouped second doses given at about 4 or about 12 weeks into one pool. Study results and caveats: There were vaccine-associated CD4 TCRs across spike, dominant at 160-218 and 743-854. The sample set comprised mostly white British donors with more females, and clonal diversity was possibly underestimated. Of spike-specific TCRs, nearly half reportedly target regions left unmutated in variants.

TCRdb keeps only in-frame clones here, not all; method: immunoSEQ multiplex PCR. The data contain about 180,000 clones, 85% to 95% of them seen just once; the ten biggest clones take up 2.6%. Trimming took 0 bases from V and 0 from J, leaving 15 bases between them. There are 17 residues in the CDR3. CDR1 is SGHAT, CDR2 FQNNGV, per germline. The V gene is TRBV11-2, the J gene TRBJ2-7; D is undetermined. This clonotype was sampled from an adult in good health. The sequencing used peripheral blood, collected on day 0 of AZD1222 vaccination. Written as DNA, the CDR3 is TGTGCCAGCAGCTTAGATGGGCAGGCTTTCTACTCCTACGAGCAGTACTTC. Encoded protein: CASSLDGQAFYSYEQYF.